These 23 T cell receptor beta chains originate from one sample sequenced in a study of T cell repertoires in cytomegalovirus infection. Each CDR3 protein gets one entry after TCRdb re-called the reads with MiXCR. The sample lists about 530,000 distinct CDR3 sequences, 26% occurring once. Sequencing input: PBMCs. The source is a human donor in good health (CMV status not recorded). Some clones in this sample may be carry-over from other donors' samples.

A few counts support this clonotype. V gene TRBV14 combines with J gene TRBJ2-7; 7 nucleotides agree with TRBD1. The CDR3 is 13 amino acids. Germline CDR1 SGHDN, CDR2 FVKESK. The ends lost 3 bases at V and 3 bases at J; junction bases unmatched: 2. This chain's CDR3 is CASSHGQDYEQYV. CDR3 bases: TGTGCCAGCAGCCACGGACAGGACTACGAGCAGTACGTC.

The J gene is TRBJ1-6, the V gene TRBV9; TRBD1 might be the D (5 bases). Trimming cost V 0 bases and J 7 bases, with 8 bases left between them. Germline lookup yields CDR1 SGDLS and CDR2 YYNGEE. CDR3 length: 14 amino acids. For the CDR3, the DNA is TGTGCCAGCAGCGTAGCAGGGACGAATTCACCCCTCCACTTT. Protein product: CASSVAGTNSPLHF.

The chain couples TRBV7-9 to TRBJ2-5; either TRBD1 or TRBD2 may supply D (5 bases each). Per germline, CDR1 SEHNR and CDR2 FQNEAQ (reference sequence). Trimming took off 4 bases at V and 5 bases at J, with 17 bases between the two ends. The CDR3 is 15 residues long. DNA for the CDR3: TGTGCCAGCAGCTGGGGACGGCCCCGAGAGGAGACCCAGTACTTC. Translating gives CASSWGRPREETQYF. Based on the CDR3 plus reference TRBV7-9 and TRBJ2-5, the full variable domain is DTGVSQNPRHKITKRGQNVTFRCDPISEHNRLYWYRQTLGQGPEFLTYFQNEAQLEKSRLLSDRFSAERPKGSFSTLEIQRTEQGDSAMYLCASSWGRPREETQYFGPGTRLLVL.

This clonotype was picked up a small number of times. The V and J genes are TRBV20-1 and TRBJ1-5; weak D call: TRBD1 (6 bases). This CDR3 has 13 amino acids. Between the trimmed V and J ends, which lost 6 bases and 8 bases, there was a span of 17 bases. The germline gives CDR1 DFQATT, CDR2 SNEGSKA (reference sequence). CDR3 sequence (DNA): TGCAGTGCCGTCAGGGGCCGGAGTGAGCCCCAGCATTTT. Translating it yields CSAVRGRSEPQHF.

Ten or more counts support this clonotype. This chain joins TRBV7-8 and TRBJ2-5; 12 bases fit TRBD2. Germline assignment: CDR1 SGHVS and CDR2 FQNEAQ. The CDR3 sequence is 15 residues long. V lost 5 bases and J lost 5; bases outside the gene matches: 6. The CDR3 DNA sequence: TGTGCCAGCAGCCACGGACTAGCGGGAATGGAGACCCAGTACTTC. Its protein is CASSHGLAGMETQYF.

The sample holds many counts of this clonotype. This chain joins TRBV7-6 and TRBJ1-1; D may be TRBD1 (5 bases). Per germline, CDR1 SGHVS and CDR2 FNYEAQ. Between the trimmed V and J ends, which lost 5 bases and 0 bases, there was a span of 16 bases. The CDR3 length is 16 residues. CDR3 DNA: TGTGCCAGCAGCCCCGCATTTCGGGACCTGAACACTGAAGCTTTCTTT. Translation gives CASSPAFRDLNTEAFF.

This clonotype was observed a few times. The V gene is TRBV12-3 or TRBV12-4, the J gene TRBJ2-5; 11 bases map to TRBD2. V dropped 5 bases and J dropped 2; count of bases not matched to a gene: 4. The CDR3 has 15 amino acids. In nucleotides, the CDR3 is TGTGCCAGCAGTCGGACTAGCGGGCAACAAGAGACCCAGTACTTC. Translating gives CASSRTSGQQETQYF.

This clonotype was picked up a small number of times. This chain's CDR3 is CASRVPTDTQYF. In nucleotides, the CDR3 is TGTGCCAGCAGGGTTCCCACAGATACGCAGTATTTT. The V and J genes are TRBV28 and TRBJ2-3; no clear D gene. From germline, CDR1 is MDHEN and CDR2 SYDVKM. The V end was cut by 6 bases, the J end by 2 bases, with 6 bases between. The CDR3 covers 12 residues.

This clonotype was seen many times. The V and J genes are TRBV7-2 and TRBJ2-5; maybe TRBD1 (6 bases). From germline, CDR1 is SGHTA and CDR2 FQGNSA. This CDR3 contains 15 residues. The ends were cut back, 8 bases at V and 4 bases at J, with 20 bases in the middle. CDR3 coding DNA: TGTGCCAGCTCGGAACGGCAGGGGCTGGGAGAGACCCAGTACTTC. Its translation: CASSERQGLGETQYF.

V gene TRBV30 combines with J gene TRBJ1-1; no reliable D call. Trimming pared 2 bases from V and 1 base from J, leaving 11 bases between. Germline V CDR1 and CDR2: GTSNPN, SVGIG (reference sequence). The CDR3 consists of 14 residues. CDR3 region: CAWSTQTPNTEAFF. DNA for the CDR3: TGTGCCTGGAGTACCCAGACACCGAACACTGAAGCTTTCTTT.

This rearrangement joins TRBV7-8 to TRBJ2-5, with TRBD2 as a possible D gene (6 bases). Germline values: CDR1 SGHVS, CDR2 FQNEAQ. CDR3 length: 16 residues. V lost 1 base and J lost 1, with 13 bases in between. Here the CDR3 reads CASSLVSPSAQETQYF. The CDR3 coding sequence is TGTGCCAGCAGCTTAGTCTCCCCTAGCGCCCAAGAGACCCAGTACTTC.

The chain links TRBV5-1 to TRBJ1-6, with no clear D. The CDR3 consists of 16 residues. Germline V lookup: CDR1 SGHRS, CDR2 YFSETQ. Trimming pared 0 bases from V and 8 bases from J, leaving 15 bases between. The CDR3 DNA is TGCGCCAGCAGCTTGGTGGAAAAGGGTATCGATTCACCCCTCCACTTT. Protein sequence: CASSLVEKGIDSPLHF. Full variable domain (rest looked up from reference TRBV5-1 and TRBJ1-6): KAGVTQTPRYLIKTRGQQVTLSCSPISGHRSVSWYQQTPGQGLQFLFEYFSETQRNKGNFPGRFSGRQFSNSRSEMNVSTLELGDSALYLCASSLVEKGIDSPLHFGNGTRLTVT.

The rearrangement uses TRBV19 and TRBJ1-5; D unresolved. Trimming left V 1 base short and J 4 bases short, with 8 bases between. The CDR3 is 14 amino acids. Germline CDR1 LNHDA, CDR2 SQIVND (reference sequence). For the CDR3, the DNA is TGTGCCAGTAGTATAGCCCATGGGAATCAGCCCCAGCATTTT. It specifies CASSIAHGNQPQHF. Complete variable domain (other parts from reference TRBV19 and TRBJ1-5): DGGITQSPKYLFRKEGQNVTLSCEQNLNHDAMYWYRQDPGQGLRLIYYSQIVNDFQKGDIAEGYSVSREKKESFPLTVTSAQKNPTAFYLCASSIAHGNQPQHFGDGTRLSIL.

The chain has TRBV6-6 and TRBJ1-1; possibly TRBD1 for D (5 bases). Trimming pared 5 bases from V and 3 bases from J, leaving 28 bases between. CDR1 and CDR2 (germline): MNHNY, SVGAGI (reference sequence). The length of the CDR3 is 19 residues. The CDR3 loop is CASSQTLWGGFGDHTEAFF. The CDR3 DNA is TGTGCCAGCAGTCAAACTTTGTGGGGGGGGTTCGGGGATCACACTGAAGCTTTCTTT.

This clonotype has just a few counts. The chain carries TRBV7-2 and TRBJ1-2, with D perhaps TRBD1 (5 bases). The V and J ends lost 0 bases and 3 bases respectively, with 11 bases between them. Germline V lookup: CDR1 SGHTA, CDR2 FQGNSA. This CDR3 has 15 residues. CDR3 in DNA: TGTGCCAGCAGCTTAGCGCGAGGGGTTGACTATGGCTACACCTTC. It codes for CASSLARGVDYGYTF.

In its sample, this clonotype was seen a few times. This sequence joins TRBV6-5 and TRBJ2-1; 9 positions agree with TRBD2. This CDR3 has 15 residues. Per the germline V gene, CDR1 is MNHEY and CDR2 is SVGAGI. V gave up 2 bases and J gave up 10 bases; unmatched junction bases: 9. CDR3 sequence: CASSYSRLAGREQFF. In DNA form, the CDR3 reads TGTGCCAGCAGTTACAGCAGGCTAGCGGGAAGGGAGCAGTTCTTC.

This clonotype was observed a handful of times. The gene calls are TRBV5-4 and TRBJ1-4, with TRBD1 identical over 9 bases. The germline V gene has CDR1 SGHNT and CDR2 YYREEE (reference sequence). The CDR3 spans 14 residues. Unmatched junction bases numbered 5, after V lost 4 bases and J lost 7 bases. CDR3: CASSVQGALEKLFF. The CDR3 coding sequence is TGTGCCAGCAGCGTACAGGGGGCGCTTGAAAAACTGTTTTTT.

V is TRBV19 and J is TRBJ1-1; 8 bases are a match to TRBD1. The CDR3 runs 13 residues. Germline V gives CDR1 LNHDA, CDR2 SQIVND (reference sequence). V was pared by 3 bases and J by 5 bases, with 2 bases of the junction left unmatched. CDR3 amino acids: CASSIRGPTEAFF. CDR3 DNA sequence: TGTGCCAGTAGTATCAGGGGGCCGACTGAAGCTTTCTTT.

This clonotype has just a few counts. The chain combines TRBV19 with TRBJ1-2; 11 nucleotides agree with TRBD1. The trim removed 9 bases at V and 6 bases at J, leaving 9 bases unmatched. The CDR3 totals 14 residues. Germline V CDR1 and CDR2: LNHDA, SQIVND (reference sequence). CDR3 nucleotides: TGTGCCAGCCTCCCTGGACAGGGGGCCGATGGCTACACCTTC. It encodes CASLPGQGADGYTF.

The chain carries TRBV19 and TRBJ1-2, with 8 bases fitting TRBD1. The CDR3 is 16 amino acids. Trimming cost V 3 bases and J 7 bases; bases outside gene matches: 13. Germline V gene data show CDR1 as LNHDA and CDR2 as SQIVND (reference sequence). CDR3 DNA: TGTGCCAGTAGTATTGGCAGGGGGCAAATTTCTTCTGGCTACACCTTC. It codes for CASSIGRGQISSGYTF.

In its sample, this clonotype was seen a few times. The chain is built from TRBV27 and TRBJ2-1; no firm D call. The CDR3 length is 13 residues. V dropped 0 bases and J dropped 7 bases, with 7 bases sitting between them. Germline CDR1 reads MNHEY; CDR2 reads SMNVEV (reference sequence). DNA for the CDR3: TGTGCCAGCAGTTTATCGCTAGGGAATGAGCAGTTCTTC. Translating gives CASSLSLGNEQFF.

V and J are TRBV27 and TRBJ1-1; 7 nucleotides agree with TRBD1. Germline V gives CDR1 MNHEY, CDR2 SMNVEV (reference sequence). The junction had 9 bases not matched to a gene; V was cut back by 2 bases and J by 3 bases. This CDR3 comprises 16 residues. CDR3 sequence: CASSLGFRRGYTEAFF. CDR3 nucleotides: TGTGCCAGCAGTTTAGGGTTCCGCAGGGGGTACACTGAAGCTTTCTTT.

The CDR3: CASSSRGGAPLHF. The CDR3 coding sequence is TGTGCCAGCAGCTCACGGGGAGGCGCACCCCTCCACTTT. The chain links TRBV6-2 or TRBV6-3 to TRBJ1-6; the D is unclear. The CDR3 is 13 amino acids. The germline gives CDR1 MNHEY, CDR2 SVGEGT. V lost 6 bases to trimming and J lost 11 bases, with 14 bases between them.